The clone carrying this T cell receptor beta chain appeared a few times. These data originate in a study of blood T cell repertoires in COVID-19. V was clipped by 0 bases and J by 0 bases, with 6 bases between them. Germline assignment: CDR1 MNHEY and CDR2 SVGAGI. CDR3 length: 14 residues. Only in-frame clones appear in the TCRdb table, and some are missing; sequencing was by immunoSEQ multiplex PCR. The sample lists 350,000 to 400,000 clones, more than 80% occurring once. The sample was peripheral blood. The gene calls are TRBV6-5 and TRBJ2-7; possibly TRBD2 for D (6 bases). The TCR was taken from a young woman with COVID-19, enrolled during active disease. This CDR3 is CASSYSRDSYEQYF. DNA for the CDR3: TGTGCCAGCAGTTACTCGCGGGACTCCTACGAGCAGTACTTC.